Listed here are 8 T cell receptor beta chains from one sample, sequenced in a study of T cell changes during pregnancy in multiple sclerosis (dated by TCRdb to between 2018 and 2020). Libraries were prepared through the immunoSEQ multiplex PCR assay. Not all clones reach the TCRdb copy of this immuneACCESS table, which keeps in-frame sequences only. Checked studies attribute under half of the gap to unresolved V genes and leave the rest unexplained. The table for this sample lists approximately 51,000 clones; around 94% of them were counted only once. Just under 0.6% of the sample rests with the top ten. Sequencing used CD4+ T cells from peripheral blood mononuclear cells, obtained in the second trimester of pregnancy. These receptors came from a female donor with multiple sclerosis, enrolled in a pregnancy study.

The J gene is TRBJ2-7, the V gene TRBV6-5; 9 nucleotides agree with TRBD1. The CDR3 contains 13 residues. V shed 8 bases and J 5 bases; nucleotides not matched to a gene: 7. Germline V gives CDR1 MNHEY, CDR2 SVGAGI. As DNA, the CDR3 is TGTGCCAGCTGGGGGGGACAGGGTAACGAGCAGTACTTC. Its translation: CASWGGQGNEQYF.

The V gene is TRBV6-5, the J gene TRBJ1-5; 9 bases match TRBD1. CDR1 and CDR2 (germline): MNHEY, SVGAGI. The length of the CDR3 is 14 residues. Trimming at V came to 8 bases and at J to 3 bases, leaving 5 bases not matched to a gene. CDR3 amino acids: CASSGQGFNQPQHF. As DNA, the CDR3 is TGTGCCAGCTCGGGACAGGGATTCAATCAGCCCCAGCATTTT.

This clone was observed a handful of times. This sequence joins TRBV7-9 and TRBJ2-3; TRBD1 aligns across 8 bases. Trimming cost V 6 bases and J 3 bases; bases outside gene matches: 11. The germline CDR1 and CDR2 sequences are SEHNR and FQNEAQ (reference sequence). The CDR3 is 16 amino acids. CDR3 in DNA: TGTGCCAGCAGTTATGGACAGGGTTCGAGGACAGATACGCAGTATTTT. Protein product: CASSYGQGSRTDTQYF.

This clone appeared a single time. The chain carries TRBV9 and TRBJ1-3; a weak D match, TRBD1 (6 bases). Per germline, CDR1 SGDLS and CDR2 YYNGEE. The CDR3 is 15 residues long. Trimming cost V 4 bases and J 3 bases, with 14 bases left between them. Written as DNA, the CDR3 is TGTGCCAGCAGCCCTCAAGGGGGATTTGGAAACACCATATATTTT. Protein sequence: CASSPQGGFGNTIYF.

This clone was found once. This chain uses TRBV7-2 with TRBJ1-6; no definite D call. The CDR3 is 12 residues long. The germline V gene has CDR1 SGHTA and CDR2 FQGNSA. V shed 0 bases and J shed 16 bases, with 10 bases lying between them. The CDR3 protein is CASSLAPPSLHF. The CDR3 nucleotides read TGTGCCAGCAGCTTAGCCCCCCCTTCGCTCCACTTT.

This clone appeared once. This rearrangement joins TRBV5-6 to TRBJ1-6; 7 nucleotides align to TRBD1. V was pared by 2 bases and J by 7 bases, with 9 bases of the junction left unmatched. The V gene's germline CDR1 is SGHDT and CDR2 YYEEEE. This CDR3 spans 16 amino acids. The CDR3 loop is CASSFRGIVGNSPLHF. DNA for the CDR3: TGTGCCAGCAGCTTCAGGGGGATCGTCGGAAATTCACCCCTCCACTTT.

The genes are TRBV4-3 and TRBJ1-1, with D hard to call. Trimming took off 2 bases at V and 0 bases at J, with 7 bases between the two ends. CDR3 length: 14 residues. Per germline, CDR1 LGHNA and CDR2 YSLEER. This chain's CDR3 is CASSQFRVNTEAFF. DNA of the CDR3: TGCGCCAGCAGCCAATTTCGCGTGAACACTGAAGCTTTCTTT.

This clone occurred once. This chain joins TRBV6-1 and TRBJ2-7, with D maybe TRBD2 (5 bases). The CDR3 is 13 residues long. V was clipped by 5 bases and J by 3 bases, with 11 bases between them. Germline CDR1 MNHNS, CDR2 SASEGT. The CDR3 protein is CASSLSRDYEQYF. DNA for the CDR3: TGTGCCAGCAGTTTGTCCCGGGACTACGAGCAGTACTTC.